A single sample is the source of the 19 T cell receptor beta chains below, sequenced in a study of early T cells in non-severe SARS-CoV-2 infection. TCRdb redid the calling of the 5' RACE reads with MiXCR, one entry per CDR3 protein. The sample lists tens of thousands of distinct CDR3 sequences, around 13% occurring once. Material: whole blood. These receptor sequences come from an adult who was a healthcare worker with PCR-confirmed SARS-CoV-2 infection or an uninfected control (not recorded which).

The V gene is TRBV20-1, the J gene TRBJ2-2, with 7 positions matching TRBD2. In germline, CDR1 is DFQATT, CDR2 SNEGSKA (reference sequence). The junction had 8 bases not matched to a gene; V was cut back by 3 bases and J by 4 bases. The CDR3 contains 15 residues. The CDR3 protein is CSARGGQLFTGELFF. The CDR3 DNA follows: TGCAGTGCTAGGGGAGGGCAGTTGTTCACCGGGGAGCTGTTTTTT.

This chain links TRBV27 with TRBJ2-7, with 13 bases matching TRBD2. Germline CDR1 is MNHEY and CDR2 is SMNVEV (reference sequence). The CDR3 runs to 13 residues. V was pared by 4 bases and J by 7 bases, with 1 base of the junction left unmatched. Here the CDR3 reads CASSWGLAGEQYF. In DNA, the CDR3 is TGTGCCAGCAGTTGGGGACTAGCGGGGGAGCAGTACTTC.

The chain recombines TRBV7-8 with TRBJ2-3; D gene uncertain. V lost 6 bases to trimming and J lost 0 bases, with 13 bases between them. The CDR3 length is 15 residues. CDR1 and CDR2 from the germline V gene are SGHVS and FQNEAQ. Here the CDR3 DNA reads TGTGCCAGCAGAGCTAATATAAGAAGCACAGATACGCAGTATTTT. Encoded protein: CASRANIRSTDTQYF. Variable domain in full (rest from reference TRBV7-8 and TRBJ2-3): GAGVSQSPRYKVAKRGQDVALRCDPISGHVSLFWYQQALGQGPEFLTYFQNEAQLDKSGLPSDRFFAERPEGSVSTLKIQRTQQEDSAVYLCASRANIRSTDTQYFGPGTRLTVL.

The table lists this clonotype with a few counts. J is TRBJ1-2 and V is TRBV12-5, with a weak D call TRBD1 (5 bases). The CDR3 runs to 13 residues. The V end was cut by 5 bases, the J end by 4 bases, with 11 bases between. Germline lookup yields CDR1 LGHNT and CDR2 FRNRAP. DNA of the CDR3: TGTGCTAGTGGTCTGGGGGGGACCTATGGCTACACCTTC. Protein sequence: CASGLGGTYGYTF.

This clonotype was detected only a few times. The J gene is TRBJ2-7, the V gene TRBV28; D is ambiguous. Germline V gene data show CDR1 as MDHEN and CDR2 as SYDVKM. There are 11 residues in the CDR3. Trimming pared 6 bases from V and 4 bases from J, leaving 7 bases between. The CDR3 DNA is TGTGCCAGCAGCCCCGAATACGAGCAGTACTTC. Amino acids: CASSPEYEQYF.

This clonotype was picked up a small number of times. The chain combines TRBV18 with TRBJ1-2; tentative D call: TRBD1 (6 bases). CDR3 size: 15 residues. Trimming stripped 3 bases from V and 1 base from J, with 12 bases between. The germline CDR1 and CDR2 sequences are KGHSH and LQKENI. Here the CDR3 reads CASSPTGFLNYGYTF. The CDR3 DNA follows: TGTGCCAGCTCACCTACAGGGTTTCTTAACTATGGCTACACCTTC.

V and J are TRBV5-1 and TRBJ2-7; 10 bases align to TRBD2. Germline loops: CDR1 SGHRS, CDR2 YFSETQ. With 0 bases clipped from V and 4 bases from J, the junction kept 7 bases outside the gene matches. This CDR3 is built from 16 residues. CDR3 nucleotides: TGCGCCAGCAGCTTGGCCCAGCGGGGGGGCCCATACGAGCAGTACTTC. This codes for CASSLAQRGGPYEQYF.

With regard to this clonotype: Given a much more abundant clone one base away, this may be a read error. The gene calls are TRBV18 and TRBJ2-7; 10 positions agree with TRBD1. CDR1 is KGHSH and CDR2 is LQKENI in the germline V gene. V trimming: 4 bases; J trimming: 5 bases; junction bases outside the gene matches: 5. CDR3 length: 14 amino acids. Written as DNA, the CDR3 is TGTGCCAGCTCACTAGGGACAGGGGCCGACGAGCAGTACTTC. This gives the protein CASSLGTGADEQYF.

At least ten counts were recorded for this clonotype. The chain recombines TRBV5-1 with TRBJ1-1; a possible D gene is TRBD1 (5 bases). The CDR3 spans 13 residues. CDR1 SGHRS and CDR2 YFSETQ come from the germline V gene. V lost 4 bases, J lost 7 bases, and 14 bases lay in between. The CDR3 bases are TGCGCCAGCAGCGACAGAAGTACACGTGAAGCTTTCTTT. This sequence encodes CASSDRSTREAFF.

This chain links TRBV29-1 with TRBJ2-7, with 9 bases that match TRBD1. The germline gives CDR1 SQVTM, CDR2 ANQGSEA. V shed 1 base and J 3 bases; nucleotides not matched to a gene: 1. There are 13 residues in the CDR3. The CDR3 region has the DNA TGCAGCGTTGAAGGACAGGGGGGCTACGAGCAGTACTTC. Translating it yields CSVEGQGGYEQYF.

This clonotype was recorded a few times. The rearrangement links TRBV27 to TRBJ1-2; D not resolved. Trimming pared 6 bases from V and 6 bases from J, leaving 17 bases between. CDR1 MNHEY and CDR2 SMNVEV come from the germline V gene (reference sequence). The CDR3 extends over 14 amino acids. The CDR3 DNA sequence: TGTGCCAGCAGCCCCCGACCCGTGTTCAATGGCTACACCTTC. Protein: CASSPRPVFNGYTF.

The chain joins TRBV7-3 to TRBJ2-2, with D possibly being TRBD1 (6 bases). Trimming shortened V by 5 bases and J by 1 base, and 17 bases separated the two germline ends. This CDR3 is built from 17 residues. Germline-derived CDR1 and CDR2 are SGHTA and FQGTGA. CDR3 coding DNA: TGTGCCAGCAGCCCGCCTGGGGGCAGGCGGAACACCGGGGAGCTGTTTTTT. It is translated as CASSPPGGRRNTGELFF.

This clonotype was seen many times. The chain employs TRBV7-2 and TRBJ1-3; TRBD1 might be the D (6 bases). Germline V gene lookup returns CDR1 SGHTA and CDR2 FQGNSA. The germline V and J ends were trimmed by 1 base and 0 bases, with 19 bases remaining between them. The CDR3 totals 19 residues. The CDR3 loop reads CASSLGFGGPYSSGNTIYF. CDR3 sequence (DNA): TGTGCCAGCAGCTTAGGCTTCGGGGGGCCCTACTCCTCTGGAAACACCATATATTTT. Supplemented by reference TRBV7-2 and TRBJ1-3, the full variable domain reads GAGVSQSPSNKVTEKGKDVELRCDPISGHTALYWYRQSLGQGLEFLIYFQGNSAPDKSGLPSDRFSAERTGGSVSTLTIQRTQQEDSAVYLCASSLGFGGPYSSGNTIYFGEGSWLTVV.

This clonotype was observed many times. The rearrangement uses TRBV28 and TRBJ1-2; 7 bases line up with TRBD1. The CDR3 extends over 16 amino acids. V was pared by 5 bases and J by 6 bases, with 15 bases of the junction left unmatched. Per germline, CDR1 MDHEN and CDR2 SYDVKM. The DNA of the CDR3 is TGTGCCAGCAGTCTACAAAGGACAGGATGGGGGCATGGCTACACCTTC. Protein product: CASSLQRTGWGHGYTF.

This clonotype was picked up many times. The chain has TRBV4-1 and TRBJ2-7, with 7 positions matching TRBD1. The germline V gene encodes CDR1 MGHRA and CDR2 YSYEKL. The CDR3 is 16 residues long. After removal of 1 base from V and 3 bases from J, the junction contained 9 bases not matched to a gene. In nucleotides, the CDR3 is TGCGCCAGCAGCCAAGCGGGCATCGGGACAGTCTACGAGCAGTACTTC. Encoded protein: CASSQAGIGTVYEQYF.

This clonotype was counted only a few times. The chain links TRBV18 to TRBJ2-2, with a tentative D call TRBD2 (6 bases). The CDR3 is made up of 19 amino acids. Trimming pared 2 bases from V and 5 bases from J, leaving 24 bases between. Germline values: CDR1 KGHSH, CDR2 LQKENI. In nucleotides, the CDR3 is TGTGCCAGCTCACCAGAGGGACTCTCAATGGTGTTTAGGACCGGGGAGCTGTTTTTT. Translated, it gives CASSPEGLSMVFRTGELFF.

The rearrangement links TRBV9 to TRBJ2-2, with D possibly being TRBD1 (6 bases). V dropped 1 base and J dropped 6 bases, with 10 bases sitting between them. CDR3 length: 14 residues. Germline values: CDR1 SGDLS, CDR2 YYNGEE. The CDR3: CASSVLQGAGELFF. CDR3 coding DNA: TGTGCCAGCAGCGTACTACAGGGAGCCGGGGAGCTGTTTTTT.

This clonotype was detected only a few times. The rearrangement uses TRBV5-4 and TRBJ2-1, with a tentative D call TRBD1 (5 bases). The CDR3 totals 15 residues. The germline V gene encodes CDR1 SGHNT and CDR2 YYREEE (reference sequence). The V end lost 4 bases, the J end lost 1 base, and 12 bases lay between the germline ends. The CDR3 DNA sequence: TGTGCCAGCAGCCCCACTCAGGGATCCTACAATGAGCAGTTCTTC. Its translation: CASSPTQGSYNEQFF.

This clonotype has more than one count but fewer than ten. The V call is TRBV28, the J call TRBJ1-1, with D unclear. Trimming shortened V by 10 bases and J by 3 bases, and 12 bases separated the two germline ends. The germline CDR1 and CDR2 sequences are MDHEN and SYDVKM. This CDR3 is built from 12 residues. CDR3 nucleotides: TGTGCCATCCAAGGCCGACACACTGAAGCTTTCTTT. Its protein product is CAIQGRHTEAFF.